These T cell receptor beta chains were read from a single sample in a study of blood T cell repertoires in COVID-19. Assay used: immunoSEQ multiplex PCR; TCRdb lists only in-frame clones, some missing. The sample lists approximately 60,000 clones, around 83% occurring once. Sequencing was carried out using peripheral blood. These receptors were obtained from a human donor in a cohort sampled during active COVID-19. CDR3s include the opening cysteine and the closing phenylalanine or tryptophan. A D gene is named only where the DNA matches it firmly. A clone size is listed for some rows: how often the clone was seen (once, few, many), or a class if it is expanded.

size,V,D,J,DNA,CDR3
few,TRBV5-6,NA,TRBJ1-2,TGTGCCAGCATCGAGACAGTTCGGCCGATCTATGGCTACACCTTC,CASIETVRPIYGYTF
NA,TRBV14,NA,TRBJ2-6,TGTGCCAGCAGCCAAGAGTACGGGACTGGGGCCAACGTCCTGACTTTC,CASSQEYGTGANVLTF
NA,TRBV3-1/TRBV3-2,NA,TRBJ1-1,TGTGCCAGCAGCCAAGGCCATCCCGGAATCGTTGGAGCGACTGAAGCTTTCTTT,CASSQGHPGIVGATEAFF
few,TRBV5-4,NA,TRBJ1-6,TGTGCCAGCAGACCCGAGGCGGCAGCCAATTCACCCCTCCACTTT,CASRPEAAANSPLHF
NA,TRBV9,NA,TRBJ2-5,TGTGCCAGCAGCGTAGGAGGGGGACCGGGAGAGACCCAGTACTTC,CASSVGGGPGETQYF
NA,TRBV7-9,NA,TRBJ1-5,TGTGCCAGCAGCTTCGAGGGCCCCTTGGAACCCCAGCATTTT,CASSFEGPLEPQHF
NA,TRBV4-1,NA,TRBJ1-2,TGCGCCAGCAGCCAAGAGACTCCGCGGGACTATGGCTACACCTTC,CASSQETPRDYGYTF
NA,TRBV7-9,NA,TRBJ1-2,TGTGCCAGCAGCCTACAAACCGACAGGTTCGGTGGCTACACCTTC,CASSLQTDRFGGYTF
NA,TRBV9,NA,TRBJ2-7,TGTGCCAGCAACATTAATGGGCAGGAAACCTACGAGCAGTACTTC,CASNINGQETYEQYF
NA,TRBV7-7,TRBD2,TRBJ2-1,TGTGCCAGCAGCTCCAATCCCCCTGAACTAGCGGGGAACAATGAGCAGTTCTTC,CASSSNPPELAGNNEQFF
NA,TRBV15,NA,TRBJ1-1,TGTGCCACCAGCAGAGATAACAGGGCGGGTTGGAGCACTGAAGCTTTCTTT,CATSRDNRAGWSTEAFF
NA,TRBV12-3/TRBV12-4,TRBD1,TRBJ1-1,TGTGCCAGCAGTACCCGGACAGGCGCTGAAGCTTTCTTT,CASSTRTGAEAFF
once,TRBV27,TRBD1,TRBJ2-7,TGTGCCAGCAGTCAAACCGGGACAGGGGGCATCCTCGAGCAGTACTTC,CASSQTGTGGILEQYF
NA,TRBV5-1,NA,TRBJ2-7,TGCGCCAGCAGCTTGGCCGGGGACTTCATCTACGAGCAGTACTTC,CASSLAGDFIYEQYF
NA,TRBV3-1/TRBV3-2,NA,TRBJ2-5,TGTGCCAGCAGCCAAGATCTTACTGATCAGGGGCAGACCCAGTACTTC,CASSQDLTDQGQTQYF
few,TRBV30,TRBD1,TRBJ1-5,TGTGCCTGGAGTGTTCGAGGGGGCCAGCCCCAGCATTTT,CAWSVRGGQPQHF
NA,TRBV3-1/TRBV3-2,TRBD2,TRBJ2-3,TGTGCCAGCAGCCGCGGTCCCGGGACTAGCGGGGGGAGCACAGATACGCAGTATTTT,CASSRGPGTSGGSTDTQYF
NA,TRBV11-2,NA,TRBJ1-4,TGTGCCAGCAGCTCTTTTAATGAAAAACTGTTTTTT,CASSSFNEKLFF
NA,TRBV5-1,TRBD1,TRBJ1-1,TGCGCCAGCAGCTTGGCGCAGGGGGCTGTCACTGAAGCTTTCTTT,CASSLAQGAVTEAFF
NA,TRBV6-6,TRBD1,TRBJ2-5,TGTGCCAGCAGGGGGGACAGGGAAGGTGGAGAGACCCAGTACTTC,CASRGDREGGETQYF